The 20 T cell receptor beta chains given below trace back to one sample, sequenced in a study of vaccination and CD4 T cells after COVID-19. Oncomine TCR Beta short-read sequencing was applied to DNA from cultured CD4+ T cells. TCRdb reanalysed the PCR reads using MiXCR and keeps one entry per CDR3 protein. Of some 4,000 distinct CDR3 sequences listed, about a fifth were seen once; the top ten hold 15% to 20%. Treatment in this sample: roughly ten-day PBMC culture with coronavirus spike peptide pools or control peptides (ViraFEST assay). Which antigens these TCRs recognize remains unknown. Sequencing used CD4+ T cells from blood, cultured in vitro. These TCRs come from a human donor who had recovered from COVID-19.

This clonotype was detected a few times. V is TRBV15 and J is TRBJ2-7; tentative D call: TRBD1 (6 bases). V shed 2 bases and J shed 4 bases, with 9 bases lying between them. The CDR3 is made up of 13 amino acids. Germline CDR1 LNHNV, CDR2 YYDKDF (reference sequence). DNA of the CDR3: TGTGCCACCAGCAGACCTCAGGGGTACGAGCAGTACTTC. Amino acid sequence: CATSRPQGYEQYF.

V usage is TRBV5-1 and J usage is TRBJ2-5; possible D gene TRBD2, 7 bases. With 2 bases removed from V and 6 bases from J, the gap between germline ends came to 17 bases. The germline V gene encodes CDR1 SGHRS and CDR2 YFSETQ. The CDR3 length is 15 residues. The CDR3 loop is CASSLNLGGGQTQYF. The DNA of the CDR3 is TGCGCCAGCAGCTTAAATCTAGGGGGGGGGCAGACCCAGTACTTC.

This chain links TRBV6-2 or TRBV6-3 with TRBJ2-7; D gene ambiguous. The CDR3 sequence is 13 residues long. Trimming removed 2 bases from V and 5 bases from J, with 10 bases in between. Germline V lookup: CDR1 MNHEY, CDR2 SVGEGT. The CDR3 coding sequence is TGTGCCAGCAGTTACCCCGGGTACCACGAGCAGTACTTC. It codes for CASSYPGYHEQYF.

The rearrangement joins TRBV20-1 to TRBJ1-1; TRBD1 matches at 7 bases. Germline CDR1 and CDR2: DFQATT and SNEGSKA (reference sequence). CDR3 size: 13 residues. Unmatched junction bases numbered 3, after V lost 4 bases and J lost 1 base. The DNA for the CDR3 is TGCAGTGCTATGAAGGGGGCGAACACTGAAGCTTTCTTT. Residues: CSAMKGANTEAFF.

This clonotype was seen more than once but under ten times. The J gene is TRBJ1-1, the V gene TRBV10-3, with D possibly TRBD1 on 6 matching bases. The CDR3 length is 15 residues. With 0 bases removed from V and 6 bases from J, the gap between germline ends came to 14 bases. From germline, CDR1 is ENHRY and CDR2 SYGVKD. CDR3 loop: CAISESGGKVAEAFF. The CDR3 DNA is TGTGCCATCAGTGAGTCAGGGGGAAAGGTCGCTGAAGCTTTCTTT.

The gene calls are TRBV5-4 and TRBJ2-1; 7 nucleotides align to TRBD2. This CDR3 spans 15 amino acids. Germline V gene lookup returns CDR1 SGHNT and CDR2 YYREEE (reference sequence). V shed 0 bases and J 3 bases; nucleotides not matched to a gene: 3. For the CDR3, the DNA is TGTGCCAGCAGCTTGGGGGAGGGCTACTACAATGAGCAGTTCTTC. This sequence encodes CASSLGEGYYNEQFF.

This clonotype was found a few times. The chain uses TRBV18 and TRBJ2-1; D tentatively fits TRBD1 or TRBD2 (6 bases each). Germline V gene lookup returns CDR1 KGHSH and CDR2 LQKENI. V shed 3 bases and J shed 2 bases, with 17 bases lying between them. The CDR3 sequence is 17 residues long. The CDR3 spells CASSPKPGGLTYNEQFF. Here the CDR3 DNA reads TGTGCCAGCTCACCGAAGCCTGGGGGGCTCACCTACAATGAGCAGTTCTTC.

The V and J genes are TRBV12-3 or TRBV12-4 and TRBJ1-5; D remains unclear. This CDR3 is 14 amino acids long. V dropped 3 bases and J dropped 5 bases, with 11 bases sitting between them. This CDR3 reads CASSFEGGHQPQHF. The CDR3 nucleotides read TGTGCCAGCAGTTTTGAGGGTGGTCATCAGCCCCAGCATTTT.

This clonotype counts as medium-sized. V is TRBV20-1 and J is TRBJ2-1; 16 nucleotides match TRBD2. The CDR3 is made up of 16 amino acids. J lost 10 bases, V lost 4 bases, and 10 bases had no gene match. The germline V gene has CDR1 DFQATT and CDR2 SNEGSKA (reference sequence). In DNA form, the CDR3 reads TGCAGTGCTACGAAAGGGACTAGCGGGGGGGACGTAGAGCAGTTCTTC. It encodes CSATKGTSGGDVEQFF.

By its share, this clonotype is medium-sized. V usage is TRBV2 and J usage is TRBJ2-1; 7 bases map to TRBD2. CDR1 and CDR2 (germline): SNHLY, FYNNEI. This CDR3 is built from 13 residues. J lost 3 bases, V lost 6 bases, and 2 bases had no gene match. DNA of the CDR3: TGTGCCAGCAGGGGGAGGGTCTACAATGAGCAGTTCTTC. This translates into CASRGRVYNEQFF.

The chain recombines TRBV19 with TRBJ2-7; tentatively, D is TRBD1 (5 bases). The ends were cut back, 4 bases at V and 0 bases at J, with 7 bases in the middle. Per germline, CDR1 LNHDA and CDR2 SQIVND (reference sequence). The CDR3 sequence is 13 residues long. The chain's CDR3 is CASSKQDSYEQYF. The CDR3 DNA reads as TGTGCCAGTAGTAAACAGGACTCCTACGAGCAGTACTTC.

Judged by abundance, this clonotype is medium-sized. The rearrangement links TRBV12-3 or TRBV12-4 to TRBJ2-5; TRBD2 aligns across 13 bases. V was pared by 5 bases and J by 5 bases, with 8 bases of the junction left unmatched. The CDR3 spans 16 residues. The CDR3 bases are TGTGCCAGCAGTCCGGGGGGACTAGCGGGGAGGGAGACCCAGTACTTC. Its protein product is CASSPGGLAGRETQYF.

This rearrangement joins TRBV10-3 to TRBJ2-4; the D is unclear. This CDR3 comprises 17 residues. CDR1 and CDR2 (germline): ENHRY, SYGVKD. V lost 0 bases to trimming and J lost 0 bases, with 12 bases between them. CDR3 sequence: CAISESEVLLAKNIQYF. In DNA, the CDR3 is TGTGCCATCAGTGAGTCGGAAGTCCTGTTAGCCAAAAACATTCAGTACTTC.

The chain recombines TRBV21-1 with TRBJ2-5; TRBD1 was called by the table and not checked on the DNA. TRBV21-1 is annotated as a pseudogene. The CDR3 loop spans 14 amino acids. The CDR3 sequence is CASAKDRSQETQYF. CDR3 nucleotide sequence: TGTGCCAGCGCTAAAGACAGGTCACAAGAGACCCAGTACTTC.

The chain is built from TRBV5-1 and TRBJ1-1; TRBD1 aligns across 9 bases. Trimming cost V 4 bases and J 1 base; bases outside gene matches: 5. CDR3 length: 15 amino acids. Germline CDR1 SGHRS, CDR2 YFSETQ. The chain's CDR3 is CASSPGDRANTEAFF. Written as DNA, the CDR3 is TGCGCCAGCAGCCCCGGGGACAGGGCGAACACTGAAGCTTTCTTT.

This clonotype occurred a few times. V usage is TRBV28 and J usage is TRBJ2-7; tentatively, D is TRBD1 or TRBD2 (6 bases each). CDR3 size: 16 residues. V gave up 5 bases and J gave up 3 bases, with 20 bases separating them. CDR1 and CDR2 from the germline V gene are MDHEN and SYDVKM. In DNA, the CDR3 is TGTGCCAGCAGTAACTGGGGGGCAGGGGACGGCTACGAGCAGTACTTC. Protein sequence: CASSNWGAGDGYEQYF.

There are a few counts of this clonotype. This chain joins TRBV5-6 and TRBJ2-1; 12 bases align to TRBD2. This CDR3 is 15 amino acids long. Germline lookup yields CDR1 SGHDT and CDR2 YYEEEE. The junction had 9 bases not matched to a gene; V was cut back by 4 bases and J by 10 bases. CDR3 nucleotide sequence: TGTGCCAGCAGCCCCGCTAGCGGGGGGGCCGGGGAGCAGTTCTTC. Protein: CASSPASGGAGEQFF.

The V call is TRBV12-3 or TRBV12-4, the J call TRBJ2-5; TRBD1 or TRBD2 may be the D gene (5 bases each). This CDR3 is 15 amino acids long. V lost 10 bases and J 7 bases, leaving 25 bases between the germline ends. DNA of the CDR3: TGTGCCACCATGAGAGGAGAATTCGGGGCGGCGACCCAGTACTTC. This sequence encodes CATMRGEFGAATQYF.

V is TRBV7-2 and J is TRBJ2-3, with TRBD2 matching 10 bases. V trimming: 1 base; J trimming: 7 bases; junction bases outside the gene matches: 5. The CDR3 spans 15 residues. Per the germline V gene, CDR1 is SGHTA and CDR2 is FQGNSA. In DNA form, the CDR3 reads TGTGCCAGCAGCTTAGAGGTAGCGGGGGGCCATACGCAGTATTTT. Translating it yields CASSLEVAGGHTQYF.

The chain joins TRBV6-1 to TRBJ2-5; D is perhaps TRBD1 or TRBD2 (5 bases each). Trimming shortened V by 5 bases and J by 4 bases, and 14 bases separated the two germline ends. The germline V gene has CDR1 MNHNS and CDR2 SASEGT. The CDR3 contains 14 residues. The CDR3: CASSPRDGLETQYF. The CDR3, as DNA: TGTGCCAGCAGTCCTCGGGACGGATTAGAGACCCAGTACTTC.